This is a list of T cell receptor beta chains from one sample in a study of blood T cells in healthy people across ages. TCRdb processed the 5' RACE reads anew with MiXCR; each CDR3 protein has one entry. The data contain 800,000 to 950,000 distinct CDR3 sequences, about 29% of them seen just once; the ten biggest clones take up roughly a tenth. The same specimen was also included in a second study, on T cells of mothers and their children.

The sample consisted of blood. Source of these receptors: a woman in her thirties or forties in good health. Both conserved end residues are part of each CDR3. Fields, in order: CDR3 length, V gene, J gene, D gene, clone size, CDR3 DNA, CDR3 protein. The D gene is left open where the match is weak. Expanded clones are given a class, and other clones once, few, many or no size at all.

cdr3_length: 12; v_call: TRBV2; j_call: TRBJ1-2; d_call: NA; clone_size: NA; cdr3_nt: TGTGCCAGCACCGAGACAAACTATGGCTACACCTTC; cdr3_aa: CASTETNYGYTF
cdr3_length: 14; v_call: TRBV7-2; j_call: TRBJ2-1; d_call: NA; clone_size: many; cdr3_nt: TGTGCCAGCAGCTTAGTTGGAGGGCACAATGAGCAGTTCTTC; cdr3_aa: CASSLVGGHNEQFF
cdr3_length: 17; v_call: TRBV7-2; j_call: TRBJ2-1; d_call: TRBD2; clone_size: NA; cdr3_nt: TGTGCCAGCAGCTTGACTAGCGGGGGGTGGGTTTACAATGAGCAGTTCTTC; cdr3_aa: CASSLTSGGWVYNEQFF
cdr3_length: 15; v_call: TRBV20-1; j_call: TRBJ2-1; d_call: TRBD1; clone_size: NA; cdr3_nt: TGCAGTGCTAGGCCGGGGACAGGAATAGACAATGAGCAGTTCTTC; cdr3_aa: CSARPGTGIDNEQFF
cdr3_length: 14; v_call: TRBV29-1; j_call: TRBJ1-2; d_call: TRBD1; clone_size: NA; cdr3_nt: TGCAGCGTTTGGACAGGGACAGACGGCTATGGCTACACCTTC; cdr3_aa: CSVWTGTDGYGYTF
cdr3_length: 11; v_call: TRBV5-1; j_call: TRBJ1-4; d_call: NA; clone_size: many; cdr3_nt: TGCGCCAGCAGCTCGGACGAAAAACTGTTTTTT; cdr3_aa: CASSSDEKLFF
cdr3_length: 15; v_call: TRBV5-1; j_call: TRBJ2-1; d_call: NA; clone_size: NA; cdr3_nt: NA; cdr3_aa: CASSLVGQGAVERFF
cdr3_length: 13; v_call: TRBV19; j_call: TRBJ1-1; d_call: NA; clone_size: NA; cdr3_nt: TGTGCCAGCTCGATAGGACAGTACACTGAAGCTTTCTTT; cdr3_aa: CASSIGQYTEAFF
cdr3_length: 14; v_call: TRBV20-1; j_call: TRBJ2-2; d_call: TRBD1; clone_size: few; cdr3_nt: TGCAGTGCTAGAGGGGACAGTTTCACCGGGGAGCTGTTTTTT; cdr3_aa: CSARGDSFTGELFF
cdr3_length: 13; v_call: TRBV4-2; j_call: TRBJ2-7; d_call: NA; clone_size: many; cdr3_nt: TGTGCCAGCAGCCAAGCTTCGGCCTACGAGCAGTACTTC; cdr3_aa: CASSQASAYEQYF
cdr3_length: 13; v_call: TRBV3-1; j_call: TRBJ1-2; d_call: NA; clone_size: many; cdr3_nt: TGTGCCAGCAGCCAAGACGGGACGGATGGCTACACCTTC; cdr3_aa: CASSQDGTDGYTF
cdr3_length: 15; v_call: TRBV28; j_call: TRBJ1-2; d_call: NA; clone_size: once; cdr3_nt: TGTGCCAGCAGTTATGGCGGGGGCCGGAGCTATGGCTACACCTTC; cdr3_aa: CASSYGGGRSYGYTF
cdr3_length: 12; v_call: TRBV28; j_call: TRBJ1-4; d_call: NA; clone_size: few; cdr3_nt: TGTGCCAGCCGGAGCGGTAATGAAAAACTGTTTTTT; cdr3_aa: CASRSGNEKLFF
cdr3_length: 18; v_call: TRBV7-9; j_call: TRBJ2-7; d_call: TRBD1; clone_size: few; cdr3_nt: TGTGCCAGCAGCTTTGGACGGACAGGGCTGCTCCCTACCTACGAGCAGTACTTC; cdr3_aa: CASSFGRTGLLPTYEQYF
cdr3_length: 15; v_call: TRBV28; j_call: TRBJ2-4; d_call: TRBD2; clone_size: once; cdr3_nt: TGTGCCAGCAGGGTCTTAAGCGGGGGAAAAAACATTCAGTACTTC; cdr3_aa: CASRVLSGGKNIQYF
cdr3_length: 15; v_call: TRBV10-3; j_call: TRBJ2-7; d_call: NA; clone_size: many; cdr3_nt: TGTGCCATCAGTGTAGGAAGGCTAGGCTCCTACGAGCAGTACTTC; cdr3_aa: CAISVGRLGSYEQYF
cdr3_length: 14; v_call: TRBV6-5; j_call: TRBJ1-1; d_call: NA; clone_size: few; cdr3_nt: TGTGCCAGCTGCCTGGTCGCAGGGAGCACTGAAGCTTTCTTT; cdr3_aa: CASCLVAGSTEAFF
cdr3_length: 13; v_call: TRBV9; j_call: TRBJ2-1; d_call: NA; clone_size: NA; cdr3_nt: TGTGCCAGCAGCTCCCAGGGAGCCTACGAGCAGTTCTTC; cdr3_aa: CASSSQGAYEQFF
cdr3_length: 17; v_call: TRBV4-3; j_call: TRBJ1-2; d_call: NA; clone_size: many; cdr3_nt: TGCGCCCCCTGTGGCTCAAAGGACAGACCTCCAGAGAATGGCTACACCTTC; cdr3_aa: CAPCGSKDRPPENGYTF
cdr3_length: 17; v_call: TRBV6-5; j_call: TRBJ1-6; d_call: NA; clone_size: NA; cdr3_nt: TGTGCCAGCAGTTACTCTCCCCCGGCGGGCGGAAATTCACCCCTCCACTTT; cdr3_aa: CASSYSPPAGGNSPLHF
cdr3_length: 17; v_call: TRBV7-2; j_call: TRBJ1-6; d_call: NA; clone_size: NA; cdr3_nt: TGTGCCAGCAGCTTAGAGGCCCCCAGGGAGTGGAATTCACCCCTCCACTTT; cdr3_aa: CASSLEAPREWNSPLHF
cdr3_length: 11; v_call: TRBV12-3/TRBV12-4; j_call: TRBJ1-2; d_call: NA; clone_size: NA; cdr3_nt: TGTGCCAGCAGCCGCATATTGGGCTACACCTTC; cdr3_aa: CASSRILGYTF
cdr3_length: 13; v_call: TRBV29-1; j_call: TRBJ1-1; d_call: NA; clone_size: many; cdr3_nt: TGCAGCGTTGAATCACAGGAGAACACTGAAGCTTTCTTT; cdr3_aa: CSVESQENTEAFF
cdr3_length: 15; v_call: TRBV27; j_call: TRBJ1-2; d_call: NA; clone_size: many; cdr3_nt: TGTGCCAGCAGTTTTGGTCCCTCGCCACATAATGGCTACACCTTC; cdr3_aa: CASSFGPSPHNGYTF
cdr3_length: 15; v_call: TRBV20-1; j_call: TRBJ2-7; d_call: NA; clone_size: many; cdr3_nt: TGCAGTGCTAGAAGTCCAGCGGGCAGGTTTGCCGAGCAGTACTTC; cdr3_aa: CSARSPAGRFAEQYF
cdr3_length: 11; v_call: TRBV6-6; j_call: TRBJ2-7; d_call: TRBD1; clone_size: many; cdr3_nt: TGTGCCAGCAGTTTCGGACAGGGGCCGTACTTC; cdr3_aa: CASSFGQGPYF
cdr3_length: 17; v_call: TRBV7-9; j_call: TRBJ1-1; d_call: TRBD1; clone_size: few; cdr3_nt: TGTGCCAGCAGCGACTCCGGACAGGGTAATCGGGACACTGAAGCTTTCTTT; cdr3_aa: CASSDSGQGNRDTEAFF
cdr3_length: 12; v_call: TRBV28; j_call: TRBJ1-2; d_call: TRBD1; clone_size: NA; cdr3_nt: TGTGCCAGCAGTTTAAGGACAGGTGGCTGCACCTTC; cdr3_aa: CASSLRTGGCTF
cdr3_length: 14; v_call: TRBV7-3; j_call: TRBJ2-2; d_call: TRBD1; clone_size: once; cdr3_nt: TGTGCCAGCAGTCGGACAGGGCGAACCGGGGAGCTGTTTTTT; cdr3_aa: CASSRTGRTGELFF
cdr3_length: 15; v_call: TRBV7-2; j_call: TRBJ2-3; d_call: NA; clone_size: NA; cdr3_nt: TGTGCCAGCAGCTTCCCCTCCCGTAGCACAGATACGCAGTATTTT; cdr3_aa: CASSFPSRSTDTQYF
cdr3_length: 15; v_call: TRBV5-1; j_call: TRBJ1-4; d_call: TRBD1; clone_size: few; cdr3_nt: TGCGCCAGCAGCGGGACAGGCGTCTTGGGGGAAAAACTGTTTTTT; cdr3_aa: CASSGTGVLGEKLFF
cdr3_length: 17; v_call: TRBV14; j_call: TRBJ2-5; d_call: TRBD2; clone_size: NA; cdr3_nt: TGTGCCAGCAGTTGGGGGACTAGCGGGGGGAATCAAGAGACCCAGTACTTT; cdr3_aa: CASSWGTSGGNQETQYF
cdr3_length: 15; v_call: TRBV28; j_call: TRBJ2-5; d_call: TRBD2; clone_size: NA; cdr3_nt: TGTGCCAGCACAGCTCTGACTAGCGGCCAAGAGACCCAGTACTTC; cdr3_aa: CASTALTSGQETQYF
cdr3_length: 14; v_call: TRBV7-6; j_call: TRBJ2-1; d_call: TRBD1; clone_size: NA; cdr3_nt: TGTGTCAGCAGCTTAGGACAGGGGCGGAATGAGCAGTTCTTC; cdr3_aa: CVSSLGQGRNEQFF
cdr3_length: 14; v_call: TRBV7-9; j_call: TRBJ1-4; d_call: TRBD1; clone_size: NA; cdr3_nt: TGTGCCATCGATCCAGGGGGCCTAAATGAAAAACTGTTTTTT; cdr3_aa: CAIDPGGLNEKLFF
cdr3_length: 14; v_call: TRBV6-4; j_call: TRBJ2-3; d_call: TRBD2; clone_size: many; cdr3_nt: TGTGCCAGCAGCGGTAGCGGGGGGGCAGATACGCAGTATTTT; cdr3_aa: CASSGSGGADTQYF
cdr3_length: 15; v_call: TRBV12-3/TRBV12-4; j_call: TRBJ2-1; d_call: NA; clone_size: NA; cdr3_nt: TGTGCCAGCAGGCTTGGGGGAATGACCTACAATGAGCAGTTCTTC; cdr3_aa: CASRLGGMTYNEQFF
cdr3_length: 17; v_call: TRBV5-1; j_call: TRBJ2-5; d_call: NA; clone_size: few; cdr3_nt: TGCGCCAGCAGCTTGGGTGCCCGGGGAGGTACCCAAGAGACCCAGTACTTC; cdr3_aa: CASSLGARGGTQETQYF
cdr3_length: 16; v_call: TRBV14; j_call: TRBJ2-7; d_call: NA; clone_size: few; cdr3_nt: TGTGCCAGCAGCCACCCCCGGGGGATTAGGGACTACGAGCAGTACTTC; cdr3_aa: CASSHPRGIRDYEQYF
cdr3_length: 10; v_call: TRBV20-1; j_call: TRBJ1-2; d_call: NA; clone_size: few; cdr3_nt: TGCAGTGCAGGGAAGTATGGCTACACCTTC; cdr3_aa: CSAGKYGYTF
cdr3_length: 16; v_call: TRBV5-1; j_call: TRBJ1-2; d_call: TRBD1; clone_size: many; cdr3_nt: TGCGCCAGCAGCTTGACTTGGACAGGGGGGGCCTATGGCTACACCTTC; cdr3_aa: CASSLTWTGGAYGYTF
cdr3_length: 15; v_call: TRBV5-6; j_call: TRBJ2-7; d_call: TRBD1; clone_size: NA; cdr3_nt: TGTGCCAGCAGCGGCGGGGACAGGGCCCCCTACGAGCAGTACTTC; cdr3_aa: CASSGGDRAPYEQYF
cdr3_length: 15; v_call: TRBV6-1; j_call: TRBJ2-3; d_call: NA; clone_size: few; cdr3_nt: TGTGCCAGCAGAGCACCAGGGGCTTTAGGAGATACGCAGTATTTT; cdr3_aa: CASRAPGALGDTQYF
cdr3_length: 14; v_call: TRBV5-1; j_call: TRBJ1-1; d_call: NA; clone_size: NA; cdr3_nt: TGCGCCGGCAGCTTGGGAGCGGCAGGCACTGAAGCTTTCTTT; cdr3_aa: CAGSLGAAGTEAFF
cdr3_length: 16; v_call: TRBV7-8; j_call: TRBJ2-3; d_call: NA; clone_size: NA; cdr3_nt: TGTGCCAGCAGCAATCATGGCCGGGAGATCACAGATACGCAGTATTTT; cdr3_aa: CASSNHGREITDTQYF
cdr3_length: 18; v_call: TRBV7-6; j_call: TRBJ2-5; d_call: NA; clone_size: NA; cdr3_nt: TGTGCCAGCAGCTTAATCGGGGCCGGGACTGAGGCCCTAGGGACCCAGTACTTC; cdr3_aa: CASSLIGAGTEALGTQYF
cdr3_length: 15; v_call: TRBV12-3/TRBV12-4; j_call: TRBJ2-1; d_call: NA; clone_size: NA; cdr3_nt: TGTGCCAGCACCTTTGACTCCGTTGGCCTCGACGAGCAGTTCTTC; cdr3_aa: CASTFDSVGLDEQFF
cdr3_length: 13; v_call: TRBV29-1; j_call: TRBJ1-2; d_call: TRBD1; clone_size: few; cdr3_nt: TGCAGCGTTCGAGGGACAGGACGTTATGGCTACACCTTC; cdr3_aa: CSVRGTGRYGYTF
cdr3_length: 15; v_call: TRBV7-3; j_call: TRBJ2-7; d_call: NA; clone_size: NA; cdr3_nt: TGTGCCAGCAGCCCATTGGGGGGCTCCTACAATGAGCAGTACTTC; cdr3_aa: CASSPLGGSYNEQYF
cdr3_length: 13; v_call: TRBV7-6; j_call: TRBJ2-3; d_call: NA; clone_size: few; cdr3_nt: TGTGCCAGCAGCAAAGCCGCGTCTGATACGCAGTATTTT; cdr3_aa: CASSKAASDTQYF
cdr3_length: 13; v_call: TRBV7-9; j_call: TRBJ2-2; d_call: NA; clone_size: NA; cdr3_nt: TGTGCCAGCAGCTTTCAGGGGAACGGGGAGCTGTTTTTT; cdr3_aa: CASSFQGNGELFF
cdr3_length: 16; v_call: TRBV6-5; j_call: TRBJ1-1; d_call: TRBD1; clone_size: NA; cdr3_nt: TGTGCCAGCAGTTACCCTGCTTCCGGACAGGGGACTGAAGCTTTCTTT; cdr3_aa: CASSYPASGQGTEAFF
cdr3_length: 13; v_call: TRBV20-1; j_call: TRBJ2-7; d_call: TRBD1; clone_size: many; cdr3_nt: TGCAGTGCTATGGACAGGGACTCCTACGAGCAGTACTTC; cdr3_aa: CSAMDRDSYEQYF
cdr3_length: 16; v_call: TRBV27; j_call: TRBJ1-6; d_call: TRBD1; clone_size: few; cdr3_nt: TGTGCCAGCAGTTTATCCCGGGACAGGGGAAATTCACCCCTCCACTTT; cdr3_aa: CASSLSRDRGNSPLHF
cdr3_length: 15; v_call: TRBV9; j_call: TRBJ1-2; d_call: NA; clone_size: many; cdr3_nt: TGTGCCAGCAGCGTAGCCGGAAGAGGGGACTATGGCTACACCTTC; cdr3_aa: CASSVAGRGDYGYTF
cdr3_length: 14; v_call: TRBV29-1; j_call: TRBJ1-2; d_call: NA; clone_size: NA; cdr3_nt: TGCAGCGTCCGAACTAAGACAGGTCCTTATGGCTACACCTTC; cdr3_aa: CSVRTKTGPYGYTF
cdr3_length: 14; v_call: TRBV2; j_call: TRBJ1-4; d_call: TRBD1; clone_size: NA; cdr3_nt: TGTGCCAGCAGCCGACAGGGAACTAATGAAAAACTGTTTTTT; cdr3_aa: CASSRQGTNEKLFF